This TCR beta chain was documented in a study of blood T cell repertoires in COVID-19. The overall study: Acute and convalescent COVID-19 specimens originated in the United States, Italy and Spain. Nucleic acid was either cDNA or gDNA, and it came from T cells, B-cell-depleted T cells, or PBMCs.

The authors' processing: Reference gene primers were amplified, and this amplification served to estimate nucleated cell counts. Repertoires were generated with immunoSEQ multiplex PCR, while TCRdb's copy carries only in-frame clones and drops some. D and trimming come from the DNA, and the V and J calls and clone size come from that table. Seen here are just over 95,000 clones, 90% observed once, and the top ten hold 5% to 6.5%. V dropped 4 bases and J dropped 4; count of bases not matched to a gene: 7. The CDR3 sequence is 15 residues long. CDR1 is LNHDA and CDR2 is SQIVND in the germline V gene (reference sequence). There are a few counts of this clone.

This chain uses TRBV19 with TRBJ1-1; the match to TRBD1 covers 9 bases. The sequenced material came from peripheral blood. The sequence was collected from a man aged 50 or older with acute or convalescent COVID-19. In DNA form, the CDR3 reads TGTGCCAGTAGTACGGGACAGGGAGGGAGCACTGAAGCTTTCTTT. It codes for CASSTGQGGSTEAFF. Full variable domain (outside the CDR3, taken from reference TRBV19 and TRBJ1-1): DGGITQSPKYLFRKEGQNVTLSCEQNLNHDAMYWYRQDPGQGLRLIYYSQIVNDFQKGDIAEGYSVSREKKESFPLTVTSAQKNPTAFYLCASSTGQGGSTEAFFGQGTRLTVV.